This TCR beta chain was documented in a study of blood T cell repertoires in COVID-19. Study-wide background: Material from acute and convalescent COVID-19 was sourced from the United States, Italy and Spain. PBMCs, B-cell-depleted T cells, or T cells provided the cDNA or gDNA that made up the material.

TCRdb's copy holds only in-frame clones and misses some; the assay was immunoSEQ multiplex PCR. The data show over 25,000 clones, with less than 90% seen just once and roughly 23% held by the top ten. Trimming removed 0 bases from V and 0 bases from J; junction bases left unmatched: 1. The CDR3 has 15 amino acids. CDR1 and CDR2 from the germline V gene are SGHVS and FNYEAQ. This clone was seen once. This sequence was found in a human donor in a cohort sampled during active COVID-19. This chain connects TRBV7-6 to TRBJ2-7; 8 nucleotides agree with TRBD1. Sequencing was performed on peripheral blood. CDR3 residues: CASSLAGTGSYEQYF. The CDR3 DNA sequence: TGTGCCAGCAGCTTAGCTGGGACAGGCTCCTACGAGCAGTACTTC.